What follows are 31 T cell receptor beta chains derived from one specimen sequenced in a study of metastatic and nonmetastatic thyroid tumors. TCRdb re-called the PCR reads with MiXCR. The table includes 30,000 to 35,000 clones, 15% detected once. Until they underwent thyroid surgery, no patient had received any treatment. The sequenced material came from blood. Source of these receptors: a male donor with papillary thyroid cancer or a benign thyroid nodule (not recorded which). Some clones in this sample may be carry-over from other donors' samples.

This clone appeared many times. This chain joins TRBV5-1 and TRBJ2-3; D is ambiguous. CDR1 and CDR2 from the germline V gene are SGHRS and YFSETQ. The V end lost 2 bases, the J end lost 6 bases, and 4 bases lay between the germline ends. The CDR3 totals 11 residues. CDR3 in DNA: TGCGCCAGCAGCTTAGCGGATACGCAGTATTTT. As protein: CASSLADTQYF.

In this sample, this clone turned up a few times. The rearrangement uses TRBV5-4 and TRBJ1-1; D is unclear. The V and J ends lost 3 bases and 2 bases respectively, with 5 bases between them. CDR1 and CDR2 from the germline V gene are SGHNT and YYREEE (reference sequence). The CDR3 loop spans 12 amino acids. The CDR3: CASSSPNTEAFF. CDR3 in DNA: TGTGCCAGCAGCTCCCCTAACACTGAAGCTTTCTTT. Combining the CDR3 with reference TRBV5-4 and TRBJ1-1 gives the whole variable domain ETGVTQSPTHLIKTRGQQVTLRCSSQSGHNTVSWYQQALGQGPQFIFQYYREEENGRGNFPPRFSGLQFPNYSSELNVNALELDDSALYLCASSSPNTEAFFGQGTRLTVV.

This clone was counted many times. The chain uses TRBV5-1 and TRBJ2-2, with a possible D match to TRBD2 (6 bases). The CDR3 is 16 residues long. Germline V lookup: CDR1 SGHRS, CDR2 YFSETQ. V lost 3 bases to trimming and J lost 6 bases, with 18 bases between them. CDR3 DNA: TGCGCCAGCAGCTGGAGCCAGGGACTTAACGCCGGGGAGCTGTTTTTT. Amino acid sequence: CASSWSQGLNAGELFF. The full variable domain, completed using reference TRBV5-1 and TRBJ2-2, is KAGVTQTPRYLIKTRGQQVTLSCSPISGHRSVSWYQQTPGQGLQFLFEYFSETQRNKGNFPGRFSGRQFSNSRSEMNVSTLELGDSALYLCASSWSQGLNAGELFFGEGSRLTVL.

This clone is judged medium-sized. The chain is built from TRBV10-3 and TRBJ2-3, with D possibly being TRBD2 (5 bases). In germline, CDR1 is ENHRY, CDR2 SYGVKD. This CDR3 has 16 amino acids. Trimming left V 7 bases short and J 3 bases short, with 20 bases between. CDR3 DNA: TGTGCCATCAACACGGACCCTACCACGGGGACAGATACGCAGTATTTT. It specifies CAINTDPTTGTDTQYF.

This clone was detected ten times or more. This chain connects TRBV11-2 to TRBJ1-1; D remains ambiguous. Germline V lookup: CDR1 SGHAT, CDR2 FQNNGV. V dropped 2 bases and J dropped 0 bases, with 7 bases sitting between them. The CDR3 runs to 14 residues. The CDR3 here is CASSLQTLNTEAFF. The CDR3 nucleotides are TGTGCCAGCAGCTTACAGACCTTGAACACTGAAGCTTTCTTT.

This clone was seen at least ten times. The chain has TRBV28 and TRBJ1-1; a possible D gene is TRBD1 (5 bases). The CDR3 totals 14 residues. The germline gives CDR1 MDHEN, CDR2 SYDVKM. Deletions cut 3 bases from V and 4 bases from J, with 12 bases between. The CDR3 spells CASSLLTGSTEAFF. In DNA, the CDR3 is TGTGCCAGCAGTTTGTTAACAGGAAGCACTGAAGCTTTCTTT.

The V call is TRBV28, the J call TRBJ2-2; 8 nucleotides agree with TRBD1. CDR1 is MDHEN and CDR2 is SYDVKM in the germline V gene. The CDR3 is 15 amino acids. V shed 8 bases, J shed 3 bases, and the junction held 8 bases outside the gene matches. In DNA form, the CDR3 reads TGTGCCAGCTCACCACAGGGGGGCGACACCGGGGAGCTGTTTTTT. Translating gives CASSPQGGDTGELFF.

This clone was counted at least ten times. V is TRBV29-1 and J is TRBJ1-1; weak D call: TRBD1 (6 bases). Trimming cost V 6 bases and J 0 bases, with 17 bases left between them. The germline CDR1 and CDR2 sequences are SQVTM and ANQGSEA. The CDR3 consists of 15 residues. CDR3 in DNA: TGCAGCGTCAAAAGAGGAGGACAGTTGAACACTGAAGCTTTCTTT. It encodes CSVKRGGQLNTEAFF.

This clone was seen only a few times. Because the CDR3 is missing its conserved closing phenylalanine or tryptophan, this is likely a read error. This chain links TRBV27 with TRBJ2-7; D possibly corresponds to TRBD1 (5 bases). The CDR3 loop spans 13 amino acids. V was clipped by 6 bases and J by 7 bases, with 16 bases between them. Germline V gene data show CDR1 as MNHEY and CDR2 as SMNVEV (reference sequence). The CDR3 region is CASRSLGASEQYI. CDR3 DNA sequence: TGTGCCAGCAGGTCGCTAGGGGCTTCAGAGCAGTACATC.

This clone was detected many times. The CDR3 DNA reads TGTGCCAGCAGCCAGGGCGGTAATGAGCAGTTCTTC. It is translated as CASSQGGNEQFF. This chain connects TRBV3-1 to TRBJ2-1; D not certain. Trimming shortened V by 3 bases and J by 7 bases, and 7 bases separated the two germline ends. Germline V gene lookup returns CDR1 LGHDT and CDR2 YNNKEL (reference sequence). This CDR3 has 12 amino acids.

Many counts were recorded for this clone. The rearrangement uses TRBV28 and TRBJ2-7; D possibly matches TRBD1 or TRBD2 (5 bases each). Germline CDR1 reads MDHEN; CDR2 reads SYDVKM. CDR3 length: 14 amino acids. Trimming took off 7 bases at V and 2 bases at J, with 15 bases between the two ends. The CDR3 DNA reads TGTGCCAGCAAGAGGGGAGACCACGCCTACGAGCAGTACTTC. Translation gives CASKRGDHAYEQYF.

Concerning this clone: Germline is not matched at one junction end, which may reflect a read error. The chain carries TRBV2 and TRBJ1-1; possible D gene TRBD1, 6 bases. Germline V gives CDR1 SNHLY, CDR2 FYNNEI. The CDR3 is 13 residues long. CDR3 sequence (DNA): TGTACCAGCAGTTACAGGGAGAAGACTGAAGCTTTCTTT. Translated, it gives CTSSYREKTEAFF.

This clone was seen many times. The chain is built from TRBV28 and TRBJ2-7, with TRBD1 matching over 9 bases. V was clipped by 2 bases and J by 2 bases; unmatched bases: 7. Germline CDR1 and CDR2: MDHEN and SYDVKM. The CDR3 contains 16 residues. CDR3 in DNA: TGTGCCAGCAGTTTAGTTACAGGGGGCACCGCCTACGAGCAGTACTTC. Translation gives CASSLVTGGTAYEQYF.

This clone was seen repeatedly, ten times or more. V usage is TRBV10-2 and J usage is TRBJ2-7, with D hard to call. The V end lost 0 bases, the J end lost 4 bases, and 4 bases lay between the germline ends. The CDR3 spans 12 residues. Germline V gives CDR1 WSHSY, CDR2 SAAADI. The CDR3 sequence: CASSESTYEQYF. CDR3 bases: TGCGCCAGCAGTGAGTCGACGTACGAGCAGTACTTC.

The J gene is TRBJ2-7, the V gene TRBV5-1; 7 bases align to TRBD1. CDR1 and CDR2 (germline): SGHRS, YFSETQ. This CDR3 has 15 residues. Trimming took 4 bases from V and 2 from J; bases not matched to a gene: 9. CDR3 sequence reads: CASSETGTVAYEQYF. The DNA of the CDR3 is TGCGCCAGCAGCGAGACCGGGACAGTGGCCTACGAGCAGTACTTC. Full variable domain (rest looked up from reference TRBV5-1 and TRBJ2-7): KAGVTQTPRYLIKTRGQQVTLSCSPISGHRSVSWYQQTPGQGLQFLFEYFSETQRNKGNFPGRFSGRQFSNSRSEMNVSTLELGDSALYLCASSETGTVAYEQYFGPGTRLTVT.

The table lists this clone with many counts. The rearrangement joins TRBV6-1 to TRBJ1-1; no firm D call. CDR3 length equals 14 residues. CDR1 and CDR2 (germline): MNHNS, SASEGT. The V gene lost 7 bases and the J gene lost 1 base, with 13 bases spanning the gap. This chain's CDR3 is CASTLTEANTEAFF. In DNA, the CDR3 is TGTGCCAGCACCTTGACGGAAGCGAACACTGAAGCTTTCTTT.

This clone was counted at least ten times. This could be a read error, since a much larger clone is one nucleotide away. The chain joins TRBV10-2 to TRBJ2-7; 8 bases line up with TRBD1. The CDR3 is 14 residues long. Germline-derived CDR1 and CDR2 are WSHSY and SAAADI. With 6 bases clipped from V and 6 bases from J, the junction kept 10 bases outside the gene matches. This CDR3 is CASSRTGNDCEQYF. For the CDR3, the DNA is TGCGCCAGCAGCCGGACAGGGAATGACTGCGAGCAGTACTTC.

This clone was seen repeatedly, ten times or more. The chain carries TRBV5-1 and TRBJ1-4; D is undetermined. V was pared by 4 bases and J by 4 bases, with 14 bases between. Germline V gives CDR1 SGHRS, CDR2 YFSETQ. The CDR3 is made up of 15 amino acids. The CDR3 nucleotides read TGCGCCAGCAGCCGTGCTGGCGGGAGTAATGAAAAACTGTTTTTT. Protein product: CASSRAGGSNEKLFF.

This clone was recorded at least ten times. The chain combines TRBV7-9 with TRBJ1-1; 7 bases are shared with TRBD1. The CDR3 extends over 11 amino acids. Germline CDR1 reads SEHNR; CDR2 reads FQNEAQ (reference sequence). The V segment lost 5 bases and the J segment 9 bases; nucleotides outside the gene matches: 3. The CDR3 coding sequence is TGTGCCAGCAGCCCGGGACAGAAAGCTTTCTTT. Its protein product is CASSPGQKAFF.

This chain uses TRBV2 with TRBJ2-2; D ambiguous. Per germline, CDR1 SNHLY and CDR2 FYNNEI. CDR3 length: 13 amino acids. Deletions cut 2 bases from V and 7 bases from J, with 8 bases between. The CDR3 spells CASSEPNGGELFF. The CDR3 nucleotides read TGTGCCAGCAGTGAACCCAACGGCGGGGAGCTGTTTTTT.

Many counts were recorded for this clone. The rearrangement joins TRBV9 to TRBJ2-2, with 8 bases fitting TRBD1. The CDR3 runs 12 residues. The germline V gene encodes CDR1 SGDLS and CDR2 YYNGEE. V shed 10 bases, J shed 6 bases, and the junction held 5 bases outside the gene matches. DNA for the CDR3: TGTGCCTCCCAGGGGGCGCCCGGGGAGCTGTTTTTT. Its translation: CASQGAPGELFF. The full variable domain, its missing parts supplied by reference TRBV9 and TRBJ2-2, is DSGVTQTPKHLITATGQRVTLRCSPRSGDLSVYWYQQSLDQGLQFLIQYYNGEERAKGNILERFSAQQFPDLHSELNLSSLELGDSALYFCASQGAPGELFFGEGSRLTVL.

This clone was observed many times. The chain uses TRBV7-9 and TRBJ2-7; TRBD2 is a possible D gene (6 bases). CDR1 and CDR2 from the germline V gene are SEHNR and FQNEAQ (reference sequence). The CDR3 is 13 amino acids. V gave up 5 bases and J gave up 9 bases, with 17 bases separating them. This CDR3 is CASSRGAFSVQYF. CDR3 nucleotides: TGTGCCAGCAGCCGCGGGGCCTTCTCCGTGCAGTACTTC.

This clone was observed many times. V gene TRBV5-8 combines with J gene TRBJ2-6, with no clear D. The CDR3 is 14 residues long. The germline V gene has CDR1 SGHTS and CDR2 YDEGEE. Between the trimmed V and J ends, which lost 0 bases and 1 base, there was a span of 2 bases. DNA for the CDR3: TGTGCCAGCAGCTTGGGATCTGGGGCCAACGTCCTGACTTTC. Its translation is CASSLGSGANVLTF.

V gene TRBV6-2 or TRBV6-3 combines with J gene TRBJ1-4; 7 bases align to TRBD1. The V segment lost 8 bases and the J segment 2 bases; nucleotides outside the gene matches: 2. This CDR3 spans 13 amino acids. CDR1 and CDR2 (germline): MNHEY, SVGEGT. CDR3 residues: CASLDRTNEKLFF. Here the CDR3 DNA reads TGTGCCAGCCTGGACAGGACTAATGAAAAACTGTTTTTT.

There are many counts of this clone. The chain carries TRBV18 and TRBJ1-2; D may be TRBD1 (5 bases). This CDR3 comprises 13 residues. With 3 bases removed from V and 3 bases from J, the gap between germline ends came to 8 bases. CDR1 is KGHSH and CDR2 is LQKENI in the germline V gene. The CDR3 sequence: CASSPGEDYGYTF. As DNA, the CDR3 is TGTGCCAGCTCACCGGGGGAGGACTATGGCTACACCTTC. Full variable domain (remainder filled in from reference TRBV18 and TRBJ1-2): NAGVMQNPRHLVRRRGQEARLRCSPMKGHSHVYWYRQLPEEGLKFMVYLQKENIIDESGMPKERFSAEFPKEGPSILRIQQVVRGDSAAYFCASSPGEDYGYTFGSGTRLTVV.

This clone has a count of ten or more. The chain links TRBV11-2 to TRBJ1-3, with D possibly TRBD1 on 5 matching bases. V dropped 4 bases and J dropped 4 bases, with 17 bases sitting between them. The CDR3 spans 16 residues. Germline-derived CDR1 and CDR2 are SGHAT and FQNNGV. The CDR3, as DNA: TGTGCCAGCAGCTCCAGCCGGGGGGATAGAGGAAACACCATATATTTT. Its translation: CASSSSRGDRGNTIYF.

In this sample, this clone turned up many times. The V call is TRBV6-7, the J call TRBJ2-7, with D perhaps matching TRBD1 (5 bases). TRBV6-7 is known as an ORF, though its function is uncertain. The V end was cut by 5 bases, the J end by 6 bases, with 17 bases between. The CDR3 is 14 amino acids. The CDR3 coding sequence is TGTGCCAGCAGTATAGACAGATTCCTAGGCGAGCAGTACTTC. It encodes CASSIDRFLGEQYF.

This clone was seen at least ten times. This chain links TRBV12-3 or TRBV12-4 with TRBJ1-1, with D possibly being TRBD1 (6 bases). The CDR3 covers 14 residues. V lost 3 bases, J lost 4 bases, and 12 bases lay in between. The CDR3 spells CASSFGRGGTEAFF. The CDR3 bases are TGTGCCAGCAGTTTTGGGAGAGGGGGCACTGAAGCTTTCTTT.

This clone was picked up a small number of times. The chain carries TRBV12-3 or TRBV12-4 and TRBJ1-2, with TRBD1 matching 8 bases. This CDR3 is built from 14 residues. V dropped 6 bases and J dropped 7; count of bases not matched to a gene: 10. This CDR3 reads CASSLDRAPSGYTF. CDR3 bases: TGTGCCAGCAGCCTGGACAGGGCCCCGAGTGGCTACACCTTC.

The sample holds many counts of this clone. This chain uses TRBV6-5 with TRBJ1-5; TRBD1 matches at 10 bases. Germline V gene sequence: CDR1 MNHEY, CDR2 SVGAGI. The J segment lost 2 bases and the V segment lost 2 bases, leaving 18 bases of the junction unmatched. This CDR3 has 21 residues. CDR3 DNA: TGTGCCAGCAGTTACCGGGCTGGGAGGACAGGGGGTCCCGTGGGCAATCAGCCCCAGCATTTT. It translates to CASSYRAGRTGGPVGNQPQHF.

Many counts were recorded for this clone. V gene TRBV20-1 combines with J gene TRBJ1-1; D is perhaps TRBD1 (5 bases). Germline assignment: CDR1 DFQATT and CDR2 SNEGSKA (reference sequence). CDR3 size: 14 residues. V lost 5 bases and J lost 1, with 14 bases in between. The CDR3 nucleotides read TGCAGTGCTCCTGGGGAGGGGACGAACACTGAAGCTTTCTTT. This sequence encodes CSAPGEGTNTEAFF.